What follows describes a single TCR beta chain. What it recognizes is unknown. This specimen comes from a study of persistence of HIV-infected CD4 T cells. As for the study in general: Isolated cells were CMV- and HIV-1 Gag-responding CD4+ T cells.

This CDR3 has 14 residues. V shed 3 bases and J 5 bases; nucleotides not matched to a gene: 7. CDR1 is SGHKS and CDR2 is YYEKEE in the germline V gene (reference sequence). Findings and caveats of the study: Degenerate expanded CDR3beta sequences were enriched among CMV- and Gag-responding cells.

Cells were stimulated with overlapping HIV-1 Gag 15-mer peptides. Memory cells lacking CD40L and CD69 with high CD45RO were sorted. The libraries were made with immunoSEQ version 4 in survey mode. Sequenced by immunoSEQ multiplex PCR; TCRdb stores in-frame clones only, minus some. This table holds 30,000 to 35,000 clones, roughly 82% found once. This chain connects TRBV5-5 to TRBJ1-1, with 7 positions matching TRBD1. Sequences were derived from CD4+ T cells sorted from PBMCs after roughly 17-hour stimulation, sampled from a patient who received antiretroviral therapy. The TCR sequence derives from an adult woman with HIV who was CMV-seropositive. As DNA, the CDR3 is TGTGCCAGCAGCTGGACAGGCTCCGGGACTGAAGCTTTCTTT. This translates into CASSWTGSGTEAFF.